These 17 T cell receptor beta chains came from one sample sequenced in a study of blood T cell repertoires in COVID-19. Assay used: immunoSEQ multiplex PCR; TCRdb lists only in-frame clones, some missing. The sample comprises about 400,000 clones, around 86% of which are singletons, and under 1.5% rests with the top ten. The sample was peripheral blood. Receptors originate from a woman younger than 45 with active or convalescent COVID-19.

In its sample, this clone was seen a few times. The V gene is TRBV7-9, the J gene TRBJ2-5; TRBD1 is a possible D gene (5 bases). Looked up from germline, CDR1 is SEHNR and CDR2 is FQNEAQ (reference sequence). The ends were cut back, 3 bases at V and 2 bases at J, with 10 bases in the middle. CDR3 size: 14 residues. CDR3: CASSFDSLQETQYF. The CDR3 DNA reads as TGTGCCAGCAGCTTCGACAGCCTACAAGAGACCCAGTACTTC.

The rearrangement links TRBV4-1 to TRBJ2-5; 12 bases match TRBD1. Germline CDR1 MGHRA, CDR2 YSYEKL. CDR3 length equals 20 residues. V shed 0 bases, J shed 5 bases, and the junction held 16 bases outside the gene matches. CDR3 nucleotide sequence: TGCGCCAGCAGCCAAGATCGGGGACAGGGGGCCATCCCGGTAGGGGAGACCCAGTACTTC. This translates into CASSQDRGQGAIPVGETQYF.

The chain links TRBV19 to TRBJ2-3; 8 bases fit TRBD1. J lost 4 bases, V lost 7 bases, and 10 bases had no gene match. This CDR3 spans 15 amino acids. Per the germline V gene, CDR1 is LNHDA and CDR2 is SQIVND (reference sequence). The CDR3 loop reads CASTDRAFSADTQYF. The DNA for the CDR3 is TGTGCCAGTACGGACAGGGCATTTTCCGCAGATACGCAGTATTTT. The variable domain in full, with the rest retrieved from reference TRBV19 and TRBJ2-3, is DGGITQSPKYLFRKEGQNVTLSCEQNLNHDAMYWYRQDPGQGLRLIYYSQIVNDFQKGDIAEGYSVSREKKESFPLTVTSAQKNPTAFYLCASTDRAFSADTQYFGPGTRLTVL.

The CDR3 sequence is CATSWKIGGQGKFF. Here the CDR3 DNA reads TGTGCCACCAGCTGGAAAATCGGGGGACAGGGCAAGTTCTTC. This chain links TRBV15 with TRBJ2-1, with 9 bases identical to TRBD1. V was clipped by 5 bases and J by 14 bases; unmatched bases: 13. Germline V gene data show CDR1 as LNHNV and CDR2 as YYDKDF (reference sequence). The CDR3 has 14 residues.

CDR3 nucleotide sequence: TGTGCCAGCAGCCTGGCCACGGGGAACACTGAAGCTTTCTTT. It translates to CASSLATGNTEAFF. The rearrangement joins TRBV3-1 (or the pseudogene TRBV3-2) to TRBJ1-1; D is uncertain. The CDR3 runs to 14 residues. V was clipped by 4 bases and J by 1 base, with 10 bases between them. Looked up from germline, CDR1 is LGHDT and CDR2 is YNNKEL (reference sequence).

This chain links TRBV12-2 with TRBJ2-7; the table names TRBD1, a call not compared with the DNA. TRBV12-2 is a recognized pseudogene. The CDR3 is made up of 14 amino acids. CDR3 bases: TGTGCAAGTCGCTTACAGGGGGCGAACTACGAGCAGTACTTC. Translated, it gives CASRLQGANYEQYF.

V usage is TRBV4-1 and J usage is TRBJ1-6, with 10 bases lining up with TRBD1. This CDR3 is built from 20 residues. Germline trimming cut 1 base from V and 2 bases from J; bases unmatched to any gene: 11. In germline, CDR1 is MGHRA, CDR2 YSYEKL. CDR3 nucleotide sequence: TGCGCCAGCAGCCAAGGGGGGGGACAGGGGTTAACGGCCTATAATTCACCCCTCCACTTT. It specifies CASSQGGGQGLTAYNSPLHF.

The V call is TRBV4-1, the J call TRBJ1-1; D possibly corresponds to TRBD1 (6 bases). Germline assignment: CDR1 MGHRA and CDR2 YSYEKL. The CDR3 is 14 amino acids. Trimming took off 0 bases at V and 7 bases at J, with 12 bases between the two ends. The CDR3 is CASSQDSGALEAFF. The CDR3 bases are TGCGCCAGCAGCCAAGATTCAGGGGCGCTTGAAGCTTTCTTT.

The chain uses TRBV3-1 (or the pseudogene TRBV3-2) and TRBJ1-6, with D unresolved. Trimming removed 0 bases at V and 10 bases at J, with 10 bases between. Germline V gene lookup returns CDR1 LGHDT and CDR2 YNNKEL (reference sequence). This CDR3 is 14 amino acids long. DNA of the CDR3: TGTGCCAGCAGCCAAGAGAGGGTTGGATCACCCCTCCACTTT. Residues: CASSQERVGSPLHF.

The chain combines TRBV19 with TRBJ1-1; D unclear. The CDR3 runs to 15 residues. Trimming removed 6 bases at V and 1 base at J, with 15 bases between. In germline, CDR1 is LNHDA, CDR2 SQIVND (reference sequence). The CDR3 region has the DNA TGTGCCAGTAGCGGGTCCGGGGTAGAGAACACTGAAGCTTTCTTT. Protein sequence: CASSGSGVENTEAFF.

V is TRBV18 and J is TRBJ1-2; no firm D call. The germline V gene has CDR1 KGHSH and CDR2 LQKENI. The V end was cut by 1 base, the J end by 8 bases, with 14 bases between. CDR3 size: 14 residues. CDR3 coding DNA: TGTGCCAGCTCACCACTCTCAGACGCCGGGGGCTACACCTTC. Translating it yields CASSPLSDAGGYTF.

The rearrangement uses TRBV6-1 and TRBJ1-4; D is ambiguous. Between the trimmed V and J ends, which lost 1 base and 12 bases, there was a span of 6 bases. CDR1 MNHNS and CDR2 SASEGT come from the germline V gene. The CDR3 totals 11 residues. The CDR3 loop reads CASSEGVELFF. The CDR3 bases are TGTGCCAGCAGTGAAGGAGTAGAACTGTTTTTT.

In DNA form, the CDR3 reads TGTGCCAGCAGTTTAGACCACGCGGTGAACACTGAAGCTTTCTTT. This encodes CASSLDHAVNTEAFF. The chain recombines TRBV6-5 with TRBJ1-1; D gene unclear. Trimming removed 4 bases at V and 0 bases at J, with 12 bases between. Per germline, CDR1 MNHEY and CDR2 SVGAGI. The CDR3 consists of 15 residues.

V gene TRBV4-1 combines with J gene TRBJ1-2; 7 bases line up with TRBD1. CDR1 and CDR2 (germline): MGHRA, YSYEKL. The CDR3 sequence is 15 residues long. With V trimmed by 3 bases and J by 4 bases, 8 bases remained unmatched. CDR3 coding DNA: TGCGCCAGCAGCCAGGACAGGCTTACCATCTATGGCTACACCTTC. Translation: CASSQDRLTIYGYTF.

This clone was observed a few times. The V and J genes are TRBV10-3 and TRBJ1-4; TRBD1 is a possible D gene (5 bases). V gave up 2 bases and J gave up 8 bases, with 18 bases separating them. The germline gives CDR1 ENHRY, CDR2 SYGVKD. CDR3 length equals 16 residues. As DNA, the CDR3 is TGTGCCATCAGTGAGGGACGGGGCGTGCGGGACGAAAAACTGTTTTTT. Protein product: CAISEGRGVRDEKLFF.

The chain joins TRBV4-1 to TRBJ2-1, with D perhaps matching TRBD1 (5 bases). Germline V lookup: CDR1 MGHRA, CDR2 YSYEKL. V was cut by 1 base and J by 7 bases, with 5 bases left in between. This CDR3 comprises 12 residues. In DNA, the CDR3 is TGCGCCAGCAGCCAAGCAGGGAATGAGCAGTTCTTC. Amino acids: CASSQAGNEQFF.

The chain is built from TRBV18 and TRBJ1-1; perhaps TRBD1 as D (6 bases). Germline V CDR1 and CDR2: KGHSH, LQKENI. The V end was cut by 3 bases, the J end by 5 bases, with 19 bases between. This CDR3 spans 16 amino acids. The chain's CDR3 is CASSPDRIGITTEAFF. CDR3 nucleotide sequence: TGTGCCAGCTCACCTGACAGGATCGGGATAACGACTGAAGCTTTCTTT. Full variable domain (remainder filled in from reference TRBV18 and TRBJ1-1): NAGVMQNPRHLVRRRGQEARLRCSPMKGHSHVYWYRQLPEEGLKFMVYLQKENIIDESGMPKERFSAEFPKEGPSILRIQQVVRGDSAAYFCASSPDRIGITTEAFFGQGTRLTVV.